A single T cell receptor (beta chain) is shown here with its context. Which antigen it targets is not known. No quality values exist for individual bases; no much larger clone is one base distant. Libraries were constructed by multiplex PCR. The sequencing machine was an Illumina HiSeq 4000. iRepertoire HTBI primers and Arm-PCR amplification of CDR3 regions were used to construct TCR beta libraries. Gel purification was performed on PCR products prior to sequencing. In the original analysis: Gene usage analysis of CDR3 amino acid clonotypes used the 60 to 75 TRBV and more than 13 TRBJ segments found across samples. Filtered high-quality paired reads were merged into contigs using COPE and FqMerger. BLAST was used to align contigs to the IMGT TRBV, TRBD and TRBJ reference genes, and CDR3 was defined following IMGT. Any clonotype with a frequency above 0.1% was counted as a highly expanded clone. Repertoire diversity was measured by Shannon entropy, and V-J evenness by the Gini coefficient. A clonotype found in more than one individual was treated as public. The raw public reads went through TCRdb reprocessing: fastp at Q25, MiXCR clone calling, in-frame beta chains kept. Records with the same CDR3 protein are collapsed into one entry carrying the most frequent genes and DNA. The V and J calls shown here were made by TCRdb, not taken from the authors' results. This sample gives 450,000 to 500,000 distinct CDR3 sequences in total; about 17% of them show up just once. The ten top clones hold more than 10% of the sample.

The sample comes from a study of regulatory T cells in long-lasting Graves disease (dated by TCRdb to the early 2020s). Broadly, across the study: Antithyroid drugs had been taken for less than 3 months by newly diagnosed Graves' disease patients. A total of roughly 35 samples underwent TCR sequencing: roughly 13 from persistent and approximately 20 from newly diagnosed Graves' disease patients. The study was conducted in China and was registered as a clinical trial. Peripheral blood TCR sequencing and RNA sequencing compared persistent Graves' disease patients with newly diagnosed Graves' disease patients. Summary of the overall study and its limitations: The authors noted that the small sample size was a limitation that may lower accuracy. Only peripheral blood was studied, because thyroid tissue, the primary lesion, was inaccessible. Compared with newly diagnosed patients, patients with persistent Graves' disease had lower TCR Shannon entropy and fewer highly expanded clones, which suggests clonal expansion. A larger number of public clonotypes was shared among persistent patients (approximately 2,500) than among newly diagnosed patients (approximately 1,000). Sequencing and analysis were limited to the TCR beta chain.

Per the publication, the time point label means: newly diagnosed GD, antithyroid drugs for less than 3 months. For both TCR sequencing and RNA sequencing, RNA was extracted from PBMCs using TRIzol. Graves' disease was diagnosed according to American Thyroid Association guidelines. Patients for the study were recruited at an endocrinology department in Xi'an, China. Each patient gave approximately 10 milliliters of peripheral blood, collected in an EDTA anticoagulant tube. PBMCs were isolated by Ficoll Paque Plus density gradient separation without further T cell sorting. An Agilent 2100 Bioanalyzer and agarose gel were used to check RNA quality, and a NanoDrop 2000 was used to measure RNA concentration. The sample was also reused in another study, on T cells in Graves' hyperthyroidism and ophthalmopathy. The second paper further reports: Graves' hyperthyroidism was defined as stable when no progression to ophthalmopathy occurred over 18 months of follow-up. The hyperthyroidism patients were between 18 and 65 years old and newly diagnosed, with a disease duration of less than 2 months. The study excluded patients with uncontrolled infections, other autoimmune diseases, pregnancy or lactation. Diagnoses relied on clinical symptoms, serum thyroxine and TRAb, thyroid ultrasound and orbital computed tomography. The first round of RT-PCR for the TCR CDR3 was performed with the HTBI primer set and the Qiagen OneStep RT-PCR kit. Blood samples also contained most of the expanded thyroid clonotypes (frequency above 0.001), which suggests that blood repertoires may reflect thyroid immune responses. Ophthalmopathy was separated from stable hyperthyroidism by a 13 V-J signature model, with about 86% sensitivity and around 81% specificity obtained in cross-validation and 80%/75% obtained in testing. In validation, the model predicted progression to ophthalmopathy with roughly 70% sensitivity and approximately 78% specificity, a median of 6.5 months before onset. To identify TCR V-J signatures that set the groups apart, the researchers used a discovery cohort of 100 patients, made up of 40 to 45 with Graves' ophthalmopathy and 55 to 65 with stable Graves' hyperthyroidism. Prospective prediction of ophthalmopathy was tested in an independent validation cohort consisting of some 19 hyperthyroidism patients and more than 15 patients who later progressed to ophthalmopathy. The roughly 99 discovery patients were divided at random into training and test sets in a 7:3 ratio. The study also compared thyroid tissue and blood T-cell repertoires from five or six Graves' hyperthyroidism patients. After blood sampling, hyperthyroidism patients were treated with methimazole at a starting dose of 30 mg daily, and ophthalmopathy patients were treated with high-dose intravenous methylprednisolone. Libraries were constructed in a second round of multiplex PCR, after which size selection and purification were carried out. Sequencing of the libraries was done on an Illumina HiSeq2000 using paired-end 100 bp reads. Raw data were processed with SOAPnuke, discarding reads with adapters, uncalled bases, mean Phred below 15, or no exact constant-primer or identifier match. High-quality paired reads were merged with COPE v1.2.5, and unique nucleotide sequences were defined as clonotypes. Clonotypes were aligned to IMGT TRBV, TRBD and TRBJ reference segments using MiTCR v1.1. The analysis was restricted to V-J combinations with a frequency above 0.0001, which together covered 98% to 99.2% of the repertoires. The TCS score was defined as F50 (clonal expansion) divided by E x V (chaos), with BLOSUM62-based TCRdist calculated between CDR3 peptides within each V-J. Welch's t-statistics and random forest reduced several hundred V-J features to 13, which were used in a naive Bayes classifier (R e1071). No statistical method was used to set the sample size in advance, and investigators knew the group allocation. According to the paper, TCR Vbeta CDR3 sequencing was carried out on about 140 peripheral blood samples, which came from 40 to 45 ophthalmopathy, fewer than 80 hyperthyroidism and around 17 progressor patients.

This clonotype originated in a man aged 35 to 55 with Graves disease. Donor details come from another sample of the same person, matched by shared clones. The specimen was peripheral blood mononuclear cells (PBMCs), collected at new diagnosis, from a patient treated with antithyroid drugs.

The CDR3 loop reads CASSLSNGQPQHF. The DNA is as follows: TGCGCCAGCAGCCTCTCCAACGGGCAGCCCCAGCATTTT. The chain is made from TRBV4-1 and TRBJ1-5, with the D gene not confidently named. The CDR3 runs 13 residues from the cysteine to the phenylalanine. The entry retains the CDR3 DNA only, 39 bases that are in frame from base 1. Trimming at the junction amounts to 4 bases on V and 7 bases on J, and the germline ends lie 11 bases apart. The germline V gene gives CDR1 as MGHRA and CDR2 as YSYEKL.